Below, 5 T cell receptor beta chains from the same sample are listed, as sequenced in a study of T cells in Graves' hyperthyroidism and ophthalmopathy. From RNA transcripts, TCR beta CDR3 regions were amplified. The HTBI primer set served for first-round RT-PCR of the TCR CDR3. TCRdb re-called the multiplex PCR reads through MiXCR, storing one row per CDR3 protein. Among about 100,000 distinct CDR3 sequences listed, about 16% were seen once. The sample taken for sequencing was blood. The receptor set was obtained from a woman aged 50 to 60 with Graves' hyperthyroidism.

This clonotype has a count of ten or more. The V call is TRBV7-8, the J call TRBJ2-2; TRBD1 is a possible D gene (6 bases). V was cut by 2 bases and J by 3 bases, with 19 bases left in between. CDR1 is SGHVS, CDR2 FQNEAQ, per germline. CDR3 length equals 18 residues. The CDR3 sequence is CASSLIGGDRRYTGELFF. For the CDR3, the DNA is TGTGCCAGCAGCTTAATAGGGGGTGACAGACGATACACCGGGGAGCTGTTTTTT.

This clonotype was seen at least ten times. With a much larger clone just one base away, this may be a read error. V gene TRBV28 combines with J gene TRBJ1-1, with 9 bases fitting TRBD1. Germline CDR1 is MDHEN and CDR2 is SYDVKM. V was pared by 5 bases and J by 6 bases, with 13 bases of the junction left unmatched. There are 16 residues in the CDR3. The CDR3: CASSLGTGMVRAEAFF. CDR3 DNA sequence: TGTGCCAGCAGTCTTGGGACAGGGATGGTTAGGGCTGAAGCTTTCTTT.

The chain couples TRBV27 to TRBJ1-5, with D tentatively TRBD1 (5 bases). Germline CDR1 reads MNHEY; CDR2 reads SMNVEV (reference sequence). V was shortened by 4 bases and J by 2 bases, with 15 bases between the two germline ends. The CDR3 loop spans 16 amino acids. The CDR3 spells CASSSPQAGGNQPQHF. The CDR3 nucleotides read TGTGCCAGCAGTTCCCCACAGGCGGGTGGCAATCAGCCCCAGCATTTT.

At least ten counts were recorded for this clonotype. The chain is built from TRBV20-1 and TRBJ2-7; 11 bases map to TRBD2. This CDR3 contains 18 residues. With 6 bases clipped from V and 0 bases from J, the junction kept 16 bases outside the gene matches. Germline assignment: CDR1 DFQATT and CDR2 SNEGSKA (reference sequence). CDR3 loop: CSASPSGLAGLSSYEQYV. CDR3 DNA sequence: TGCAGTGCCTCCCCTAGCGGACTAGCGGGCTTGAGCTCCTACGAGCAGTACGTC.

This clonotype was seen at least ten times. V gene TRBV6-6 combines with J gene TRBJ1-3, with D tentatively TRBD1 (5 bases). V was pared by 0 bases and J by 3 bases, with 9 bases between. Looked up from germline, CDR1 is MNHNY and CDR2 is SVGAGI (reference sequence). The CDR3 sequence is 15 residues long. The CDR3 region has the DNA TGTGCCAGCAGTTACTCAGGAGGGGTTGGAAACACCATATATTTT. Protein sequence: CASSYSGGVGNTIYF.